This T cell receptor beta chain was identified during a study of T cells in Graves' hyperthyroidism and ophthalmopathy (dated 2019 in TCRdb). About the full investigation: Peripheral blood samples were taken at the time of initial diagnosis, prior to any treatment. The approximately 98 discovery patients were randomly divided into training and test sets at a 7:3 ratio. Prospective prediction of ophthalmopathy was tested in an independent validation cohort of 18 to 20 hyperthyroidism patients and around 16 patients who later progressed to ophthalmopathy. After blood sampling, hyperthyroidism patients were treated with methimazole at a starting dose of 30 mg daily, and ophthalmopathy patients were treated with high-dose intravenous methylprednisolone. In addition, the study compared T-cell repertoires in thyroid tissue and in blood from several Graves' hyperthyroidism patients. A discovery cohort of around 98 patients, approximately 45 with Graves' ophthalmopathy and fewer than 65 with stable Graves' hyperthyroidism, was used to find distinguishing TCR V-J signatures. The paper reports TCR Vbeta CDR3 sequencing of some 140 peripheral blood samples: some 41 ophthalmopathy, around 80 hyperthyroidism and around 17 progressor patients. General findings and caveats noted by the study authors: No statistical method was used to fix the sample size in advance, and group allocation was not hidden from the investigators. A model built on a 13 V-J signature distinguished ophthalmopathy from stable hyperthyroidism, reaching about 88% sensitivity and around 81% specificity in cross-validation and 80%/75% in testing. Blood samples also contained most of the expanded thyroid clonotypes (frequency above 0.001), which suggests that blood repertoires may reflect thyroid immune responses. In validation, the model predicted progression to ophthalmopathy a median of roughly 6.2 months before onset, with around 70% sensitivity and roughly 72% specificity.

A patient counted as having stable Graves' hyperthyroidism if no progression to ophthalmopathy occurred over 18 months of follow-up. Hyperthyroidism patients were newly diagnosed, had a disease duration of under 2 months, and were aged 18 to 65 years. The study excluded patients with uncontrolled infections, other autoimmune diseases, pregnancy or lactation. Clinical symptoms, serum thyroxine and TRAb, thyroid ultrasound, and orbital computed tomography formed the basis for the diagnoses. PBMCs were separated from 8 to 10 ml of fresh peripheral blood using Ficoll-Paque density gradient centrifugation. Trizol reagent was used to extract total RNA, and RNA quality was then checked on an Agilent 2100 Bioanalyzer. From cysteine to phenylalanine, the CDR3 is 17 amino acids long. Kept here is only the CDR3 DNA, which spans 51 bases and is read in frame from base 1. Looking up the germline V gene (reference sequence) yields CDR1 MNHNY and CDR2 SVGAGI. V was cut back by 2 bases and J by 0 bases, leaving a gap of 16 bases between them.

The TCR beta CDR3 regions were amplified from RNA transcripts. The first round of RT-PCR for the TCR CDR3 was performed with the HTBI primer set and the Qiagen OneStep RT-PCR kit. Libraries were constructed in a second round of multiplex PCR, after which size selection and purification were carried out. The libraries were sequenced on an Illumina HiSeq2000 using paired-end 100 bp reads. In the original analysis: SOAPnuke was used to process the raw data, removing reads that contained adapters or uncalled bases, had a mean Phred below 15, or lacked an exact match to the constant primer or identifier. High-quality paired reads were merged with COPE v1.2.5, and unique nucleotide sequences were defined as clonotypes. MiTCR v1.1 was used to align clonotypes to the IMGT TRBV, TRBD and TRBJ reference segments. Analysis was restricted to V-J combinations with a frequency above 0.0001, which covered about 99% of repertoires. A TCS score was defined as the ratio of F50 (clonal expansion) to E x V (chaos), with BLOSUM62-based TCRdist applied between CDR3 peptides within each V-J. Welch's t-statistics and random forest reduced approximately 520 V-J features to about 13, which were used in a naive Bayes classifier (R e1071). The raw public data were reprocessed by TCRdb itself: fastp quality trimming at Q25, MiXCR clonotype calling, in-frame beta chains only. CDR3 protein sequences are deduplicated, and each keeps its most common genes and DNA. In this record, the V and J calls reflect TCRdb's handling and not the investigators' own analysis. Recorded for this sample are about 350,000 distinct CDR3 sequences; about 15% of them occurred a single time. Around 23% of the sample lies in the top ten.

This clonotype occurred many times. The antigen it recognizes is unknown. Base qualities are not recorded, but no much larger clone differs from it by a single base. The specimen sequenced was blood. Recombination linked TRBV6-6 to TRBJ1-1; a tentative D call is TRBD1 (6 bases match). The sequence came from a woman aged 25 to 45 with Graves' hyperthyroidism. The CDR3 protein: CASSYDGQRPLNTEAFF. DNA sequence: TGTGCCAGCAGTTACGATGGACAGCGTCCCCTGAACACTGAAGCTTTCTTT.